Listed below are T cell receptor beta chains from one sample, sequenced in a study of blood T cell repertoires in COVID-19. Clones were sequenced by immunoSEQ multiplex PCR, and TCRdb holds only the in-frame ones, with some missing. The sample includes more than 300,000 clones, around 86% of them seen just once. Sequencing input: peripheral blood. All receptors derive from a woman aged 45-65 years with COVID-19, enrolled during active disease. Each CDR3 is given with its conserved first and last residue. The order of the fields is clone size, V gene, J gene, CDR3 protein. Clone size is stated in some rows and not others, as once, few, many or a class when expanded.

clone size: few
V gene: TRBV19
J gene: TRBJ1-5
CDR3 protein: CASSNQGHTSNQPQHF

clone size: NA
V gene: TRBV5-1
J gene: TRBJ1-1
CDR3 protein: CASSLQGTGTNTEAFF

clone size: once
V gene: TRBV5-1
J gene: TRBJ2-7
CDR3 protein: CASSLDDRSSYEQYF

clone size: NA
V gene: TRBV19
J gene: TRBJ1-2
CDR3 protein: CASSFLRQIRYGYTF

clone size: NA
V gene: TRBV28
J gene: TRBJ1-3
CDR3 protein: CASSLSGGGRSGNTIYF

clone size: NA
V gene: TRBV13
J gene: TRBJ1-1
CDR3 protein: CASSTPEGKNTEAFF

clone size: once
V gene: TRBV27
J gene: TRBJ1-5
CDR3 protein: CASSSDRLSNQPQHF

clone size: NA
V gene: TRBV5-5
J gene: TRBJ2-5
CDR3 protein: CASSLEIVVQETQYF

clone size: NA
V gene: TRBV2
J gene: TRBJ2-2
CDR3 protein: CASSEEGFELFF

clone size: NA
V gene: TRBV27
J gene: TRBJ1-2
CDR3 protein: CASSSAGQGARGYTF

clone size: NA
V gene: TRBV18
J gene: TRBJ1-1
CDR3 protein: CASSPYEGNTEAFF

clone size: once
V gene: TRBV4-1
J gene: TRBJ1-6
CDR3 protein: CASRPPGQGNSPLHF

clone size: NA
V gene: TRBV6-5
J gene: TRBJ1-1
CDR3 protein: CASSYERLVNTEAFF

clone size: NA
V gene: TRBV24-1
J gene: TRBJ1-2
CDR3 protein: CATSDTGTGLRGYTF

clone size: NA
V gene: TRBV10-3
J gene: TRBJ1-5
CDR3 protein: CAIGPSGGGGNQPQHF

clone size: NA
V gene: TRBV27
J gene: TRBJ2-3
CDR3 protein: CASSPDIYPNTDTQYF

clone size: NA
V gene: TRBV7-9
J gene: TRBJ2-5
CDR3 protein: CASSLAAGAETQYF

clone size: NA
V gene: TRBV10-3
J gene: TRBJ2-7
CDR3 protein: CAINPNRDRNTYEQYF

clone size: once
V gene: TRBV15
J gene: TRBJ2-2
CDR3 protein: CATSRAGNTGELFF

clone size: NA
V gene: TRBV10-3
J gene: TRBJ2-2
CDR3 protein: CAISARSTGELFF

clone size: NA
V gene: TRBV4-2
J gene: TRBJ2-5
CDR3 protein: CASSQEGTSGEETQYF

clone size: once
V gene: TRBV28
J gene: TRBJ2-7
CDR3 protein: CASSLQREQYF

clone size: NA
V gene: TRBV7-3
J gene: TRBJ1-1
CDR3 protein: CASSRIGASEAFF

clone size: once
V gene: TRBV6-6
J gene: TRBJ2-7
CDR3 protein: CASSPSWREPYEQYF

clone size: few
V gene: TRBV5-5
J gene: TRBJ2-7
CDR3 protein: CASSFLYEQYF

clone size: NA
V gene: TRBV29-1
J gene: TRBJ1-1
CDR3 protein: CSVERQPSMNTEAFF